A selection of T cell receptor beta chains follows, all from one sample in a study of blood T cell repertoires in COVID-19. The method was immunoSEQ multiplex PCR; TCRdb's version includes in-frame clones alone and lacks a portion of them. The sample consists of 100,000 to 150,000 clones, 80% to 95% of them appearing once. The source material was peripheral blood. The receptors shown here come from a man aged 50 to 59 with COVID-19, enrolled during active disease. Both conserved end residues are part of each CDR3. Fields, in order: D gene, clone size, V gene, J gene, CDR3 DNA, CDR3 protein. D genes are given only for firm matches. Only part of the rows carry a size: once, few, many, or a class if the clone is expanded.

d_gene: -
abundance: -
v_gene: TRBV9
j_gene: TRBJ2-3
CDR3nt: TGTGCCAGCAGCAGGGCAACGGGACTCCCGGGAGATACGCAGTATTTT
CDR3aa: CASSRATGLPGDTQYF

d_gene: -
abundance: -
v_gene: TRBV12-3/TRBV12-4
j_gene: TRBJ2-4
CDR3nt: TGTGCCAGCAGTTTATCTCCCCAAAACATTCAGTACTTC
CDR3aa: CASSLSPQNIQYF

d_gene: -
abundance: once
v_gene: TRBV9
j_gene: TRBJ1-5
CDR3nt: TGTGCCAGCAGCGTAGGGGGAGATTATAGCAATCAGCCCCAGCATTTT
CDR3aa: CASSVGGDYSNQPQHF

d_gene: TRBD1
abundance: -
v_gene: TRBV5-6
j_gene: TRBJ2-7
CDR3nt: TGTGCCAGCAGCCCTGGGACAGGGGGCGGGGGCTACGAGCAGTACTTC
CDR3aa: CASSPGTGGGGYEQYF

d_gene: -
abundance: -
v_gene: TRBV28
j_gene: TRBJ1-2
CDR3nt: TGTGCCAGCATTGGACAGTCGACCTATGGCTACACCTTC
CDR3aa: CASIGQSTYGYTF

d_gene: TRBD2
abundance: once
v_gene: TRBV7-2
j_gene: TRBJ2-1
CDR3nt: TGTGCCAGCAGCCCAACCTTAGCGGGTCTAACCTACAATGAGCAGTTCTTC
CDR3aa: CASSPTLAGLTYNEQFF

d_gene: -
abundance: -
v_gene: TRBV6-5
j_gene: TRBJ1-4
CDR3nt: TGTGCCAGCAGTTACAGGGGGAGTGAAAAACTGTTTTTT
CDR3aa: CASSYRGSEKLFF

d_gene: TRBD2
abundance: -
v_gene: TRBV7-9
j_gene: TRBJ2-5
CDR3nt: TGTGCCAGCAGCCCGCGACTAGCGGGAGGGAAAGAGACCCAGTACTTC
CDR3aa: CASSPRLAGGKETQYF

d_gene: -
abundance: -
v_gene: TRBV5-1
j_gene: TRBJ1-5
CDR3nt: TGCGCCAGCAGCTTGGATGGCGGGGATTTTCAGCCCCAGCATTTT
CDR3aa: CASSLDGGDFQPQHF

d_gene: -
abundance: -
v_gene: TRBV30
j_gene: TRBJ1-1
CDR3nt: TGTGCCTGGAGTGTAAGTAGAACGGCTTTCTTT
CDR3aa: CAWSVSRTAFF

d_gene: TRBD2
abundance: -
v_gene: TRBV2
j_gene: TRBJ2-2
CDR3nt: TGTGCCAGCAGCGGACTAGCGGGAGGGCAAGGCACCGGGGAGCTGTTTTTT
CDR3aa: CASSGLAGGQGTGELFF

d_gene: TRBD1
abundance: -
v_gene: TRBV7-2
j_gene: TRBJ1-2
CDR3nt: TGTGCCAGCAGCCCTAAACAGGGGCCATATGGCTACACCTTC
CDR3aa: CASSPKQGPYGYTF

d_gene: -
abundance: -
v_gene: TRBV7-8
j_gene: TRBJ2-5
CDR3nt: TGTGCCAGCAGCTTAGCAAGGGGCGCGTCCCAGTACTTC
CDR3aa: CASSLARGASQYF

d_gene: TRBD2
abundance: once
v_gene: TRBV11-2
j_gene: TRBJ2-5
CDR3nt: TGTGCCAGCAGCCCCGGACTAGCGGGAGGGCGGTTGAAAGAGACCCAGTACTTC
CDR3aa: CASSPGLAGGRLKETQYF

d_gene: -
abundance: -
v_gene: TRBV6-5
j_gene: TRBJ1-5
CDR3nt: TGTGCCAGCAGAGGGGGGGTTCACCAGCCCCAGCATTTT
CDR3aa: CASRGGVHQPQHF

d_gene: TRBD1
abundance: -
v_gene: TRBV7-6
j_gene: TRBJ2-2
CDR3nt: TGTGCCAGCAGCTTAGGGACAGGGGTTATCGGGGAGCTGTTTTTT
CDR3aa: CASSLGTGVIGELFF

d_gene: TRBD1
abundance: -
v_gene: TRBV6-5
j_gene: TRBJ2-7
CDR3nt: TGTGCCAGCAGCTTGGACAGGGGTCCCTCCTACGAGCAGTACTTC
CDR3aa: CASSLDRGPSYEQYF

d_gene: -
abundance: -
v_gene: TRBV30
j_gene: TRBJ2-2
CDR3nt: TGTGCCTGGAGTGTGTATAGCGGACCGACCGGGGAGCTGTTTTTT
CDR3aa: CAWSVYSGPTGELFF

d_gene: TRBD2
abundance: few
v_gene: TRBV3-1/TRBV3-2
j_gene: TRBJ2-3
CDR3nt: TGTGCCAGCAGCCAAGGACTAGCGGGAGTGGGAGATACGCAGTATTTT
CDR3aa: CASSQGLAGVGDTQYF